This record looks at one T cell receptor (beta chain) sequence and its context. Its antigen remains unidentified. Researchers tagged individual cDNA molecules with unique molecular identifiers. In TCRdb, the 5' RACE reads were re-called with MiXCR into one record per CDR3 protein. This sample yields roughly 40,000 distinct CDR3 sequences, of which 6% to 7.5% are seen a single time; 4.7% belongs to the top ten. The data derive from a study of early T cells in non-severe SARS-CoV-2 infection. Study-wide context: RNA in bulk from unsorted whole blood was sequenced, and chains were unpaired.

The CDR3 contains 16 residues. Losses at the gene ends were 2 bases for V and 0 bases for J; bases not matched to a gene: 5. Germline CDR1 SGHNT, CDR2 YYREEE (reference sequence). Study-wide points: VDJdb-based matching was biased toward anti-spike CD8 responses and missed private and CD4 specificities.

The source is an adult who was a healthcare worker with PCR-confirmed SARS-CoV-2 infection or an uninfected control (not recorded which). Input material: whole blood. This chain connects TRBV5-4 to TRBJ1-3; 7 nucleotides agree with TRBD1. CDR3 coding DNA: TGTGCCAGCAGCTTAGTAAACAGGGGCTCTGGAAACACCATATATTTT. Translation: CASSLVNRGSGNTIYF. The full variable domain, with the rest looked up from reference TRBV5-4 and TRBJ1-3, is ETGVTQSPTHLIKTRGQQVTLRCSSQSGHNTVSWYQQALGQGPQFIFQYYREEENGRGNFPPRFSGLQFPNYSSELNVNALELDDSALYLCASSLVNRGSGNTIYFGEGSWLTVV.